This TCR beta chain was observed in a study of beta chain features in type 1 diabetes. Overall study: There was similarity between patients and healthy donors in age, gender and cell yields.

Isolated RNA was reverse transcribed in full, so expressed TCRB transcripts were sequenced. Data came from immunoSEQ multiplex PCR; TCRdb stores just in-frame clones and leaves some out. The table lists nearly 700,000 clones, about an eighth of them singletons. This clone was found a few times. Its antigen is not identified. The study, taken as a whole, reports: People with Type 1 diabetes carried modestly yet significantly shorter TCRB CDR3s in all four CD4+ subsets.

CDR1 LNHNV and CDR2 YYDKDF come from the germline V gene (reference sequence). V was pared by 3 bases and J by 5 bases, with 16 bases between. This CDR3 contains 15 residues. The clonotype originates from a man aged 18-30 years with type 1 diabetes. Source material: naive CD4+ T cells from blood. This chain joins TRBV15 and TRBJ1-2; possible D gene TRBD1, 5 bases. The CDR3 nucleotides read TGTGCCACCAGCAGTGATGGGGACGGACCTTATGGCTACACCTTC. Residues: CATSSDGDGPYGYTF.